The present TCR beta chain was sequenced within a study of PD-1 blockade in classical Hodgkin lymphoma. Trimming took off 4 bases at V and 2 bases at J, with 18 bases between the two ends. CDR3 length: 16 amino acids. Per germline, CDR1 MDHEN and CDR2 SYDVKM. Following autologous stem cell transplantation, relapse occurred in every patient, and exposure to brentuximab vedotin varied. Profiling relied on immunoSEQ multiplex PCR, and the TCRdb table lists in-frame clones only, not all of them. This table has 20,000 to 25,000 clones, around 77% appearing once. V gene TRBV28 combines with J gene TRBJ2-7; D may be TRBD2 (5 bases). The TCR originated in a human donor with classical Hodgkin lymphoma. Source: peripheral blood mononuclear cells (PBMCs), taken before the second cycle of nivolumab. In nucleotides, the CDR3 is TGTGCCAGCAGTTCACCCTTTTTTGAGCGGACCTACGAGCAGTACTTC. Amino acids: CASSSPFFERTYEQYF. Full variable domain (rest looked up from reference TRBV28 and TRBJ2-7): DVKVTQSSRYLVKRTGEKVFLECVQDMDHENMFWYRQDPGLGLRLIYFSYDVKMKEKGDIPEGYSVSREKKERFSLILESASTNQTSMYLCASSSPFFERTYEQYFGPGTRLTVT.